This T cell receptor (beta chain) was profiled in a study of OX40 agonist ivuxolimab in advanced cancers. Study background: Age averaged about 62 years (range about 20 to 79), and roughly 80% were male. Partial responses were achieved by three patients: one hepatocellular carcinoma, two cutaneous melanoma.

Study-wide findings and caveats: Clonal expansion was seen in CD4+ and CD8+ blood T cells by week 6 at 0.1 to 3.0 mg/kg.

Clones were sequenced by immunoSEQ multiplex PCR, and TCRdb holds only the in-frame ones, with some missing. The repertoire holds tens of thousands of clones, around 84% seen once, with roughly 25% in the top ten. J was trimmed by 2 bases and V by 4 bases; bases with no gene match: 7. The CDR3 runs to 16 residues. CDR1 is MGHRA and CDR2 is YSYEKL in the germline V gene. Turning to this clone: The target antigen is unknown.

The rearrangement links TRBV4-1 to TRBJ2-1; TRBD1 matches at 8 bases. The clonotype was recovered from an adult with an advanced solid tumor such as melanoma, head and neck, liver or kidney cancer. The specimen comprised CD4+ or CD8+ T cells sorted from blood, sampled in a trial of the OX40 agonist ivuxolimab. Here the CDR3 DNA reads TGCGCCAGCAGCCGGTCCGGGACAGGCACCTACAATGAGCAGTTCTTC. Translated: CASSRSGTGTYNEQFF.